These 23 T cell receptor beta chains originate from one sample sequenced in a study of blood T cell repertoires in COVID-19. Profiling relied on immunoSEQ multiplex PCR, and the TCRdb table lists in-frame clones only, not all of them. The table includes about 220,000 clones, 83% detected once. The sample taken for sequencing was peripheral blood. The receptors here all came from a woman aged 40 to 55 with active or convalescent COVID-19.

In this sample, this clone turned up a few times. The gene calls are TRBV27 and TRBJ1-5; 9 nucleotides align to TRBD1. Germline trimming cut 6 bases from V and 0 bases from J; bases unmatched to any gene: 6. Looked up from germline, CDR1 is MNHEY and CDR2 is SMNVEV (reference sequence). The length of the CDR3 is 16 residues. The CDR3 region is CASRLTGGFSNQPQHF. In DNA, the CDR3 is TGTGCCAGCAGACTCACAGGGGGCTTTAGCAATCAGCCCCAGCATTTT.

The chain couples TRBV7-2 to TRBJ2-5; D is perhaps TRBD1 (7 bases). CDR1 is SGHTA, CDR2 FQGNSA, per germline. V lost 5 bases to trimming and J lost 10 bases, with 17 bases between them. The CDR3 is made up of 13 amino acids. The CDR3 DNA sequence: TGTGCCAGCAGCCCCAGGGGGGTCGGGGACCAGTACTTC. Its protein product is CASSPRGVGDQYF. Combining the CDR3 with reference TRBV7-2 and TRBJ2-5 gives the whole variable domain GAGVSQSPSNKVTEKGKDVELRCDPISGHTALYWYRQSLGQGLEFLIYFQGNSAPDKSGLPSDRFSAERTGGSVSTLTIQRTQQEDSAVYLCASSPRGVGDQYFGPGTRLLVL.

The chain's CDR3 is CASSTNRLAGDPWDEQYF. The CDR3 nucleotides are TGTGCCAGCAGCACGAACAGACTAGCGGGAGACCCCTGGGACGAGCAGTACTTC. The chain combines TRBV5-8 with TRBJ2-7, with 12 bases aligning to TRBD2. The germline CDR1 and CDR2 sequences are SGHTS and YDEGEE. CDR3 length: 18 residues. Germline trimming cut 4 bases from V and 5 bases from J; bases unmatched to any gene: 16.

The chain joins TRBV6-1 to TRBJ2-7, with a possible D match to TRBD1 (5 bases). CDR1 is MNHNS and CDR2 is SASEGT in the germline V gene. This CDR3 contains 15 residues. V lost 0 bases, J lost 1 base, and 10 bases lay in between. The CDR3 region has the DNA TGTGCCAGCAGTGAAGCGTGGGGCCTGTCCTACGAGCAGTACTTC. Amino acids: CASSEAWGLSYEQYF.

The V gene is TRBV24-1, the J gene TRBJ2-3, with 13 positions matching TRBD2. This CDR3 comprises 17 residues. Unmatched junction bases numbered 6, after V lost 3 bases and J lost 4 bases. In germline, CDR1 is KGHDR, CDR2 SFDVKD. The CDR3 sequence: CATSDRGLAGDPDTQYF. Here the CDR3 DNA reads TGTGCCACCAGTGATCGAGGACTAGCGGGAGATCCAGATACGCAGTATTTT.

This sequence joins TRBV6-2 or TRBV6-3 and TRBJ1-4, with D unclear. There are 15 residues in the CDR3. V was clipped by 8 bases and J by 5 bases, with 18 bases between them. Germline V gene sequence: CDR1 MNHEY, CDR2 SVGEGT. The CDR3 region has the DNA TGTGCCAGCTGCCCCCTGGGAGCGGGGAATGAAAAACTGTTTTTT. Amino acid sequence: CASCPLGAGNEKLFF.

DNA for the CDR3: TGTGCCAGTAACCCAGGAGGGAGACCAGGAGAGACCCAGTACTTC. It yields the protein CASNPGGRPGETQYF. The chain joins TRBV19 to TRBJ2-5, with D tentatively TRBD2 (6 bases). CDR3 length: 15 residues. In germline, CDR1 is LNHDA, CDR2 SQIVND (reference sequence). The ends were cut back, 7 bases at V and 4 bases at J, with 19 bases in the middle.

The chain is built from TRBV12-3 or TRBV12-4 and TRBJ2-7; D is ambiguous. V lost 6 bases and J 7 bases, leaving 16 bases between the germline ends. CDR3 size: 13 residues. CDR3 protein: CASRAEITMEQYF. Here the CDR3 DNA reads TGTGCCAGCAGGGCCGAGATTACTATGGAGCAGTACTTC.

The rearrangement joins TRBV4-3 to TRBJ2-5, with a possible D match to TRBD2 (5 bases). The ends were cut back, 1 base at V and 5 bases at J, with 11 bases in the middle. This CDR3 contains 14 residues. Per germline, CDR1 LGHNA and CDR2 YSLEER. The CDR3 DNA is TGCGCCAGCAGCCAAGTCAGTAGGAGGGAGACCCAGTACTTC. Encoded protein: CASSQVSRRETQYF.

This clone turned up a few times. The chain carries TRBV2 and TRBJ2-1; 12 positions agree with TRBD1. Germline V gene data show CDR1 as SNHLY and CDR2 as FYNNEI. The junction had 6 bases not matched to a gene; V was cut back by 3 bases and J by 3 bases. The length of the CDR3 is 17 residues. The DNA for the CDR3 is TGTGCCAGCAGTGACCCGGGACAGGGGGCTGACTACAATGAGCAGTTCTTC. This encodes CASSDPGQGADYNEQFF.

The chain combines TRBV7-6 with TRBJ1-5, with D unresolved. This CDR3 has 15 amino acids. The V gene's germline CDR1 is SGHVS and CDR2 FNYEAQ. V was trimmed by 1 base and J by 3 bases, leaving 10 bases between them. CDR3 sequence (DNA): TGTGCCAGCAGCTTAGGTCGACATTCCAATCAGCCCCAGCATTTT. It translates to CASSLGRHSNQPQHF.

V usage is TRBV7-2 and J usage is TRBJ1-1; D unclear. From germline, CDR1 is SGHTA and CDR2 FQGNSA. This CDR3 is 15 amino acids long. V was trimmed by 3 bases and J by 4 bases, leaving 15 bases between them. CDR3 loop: CASSLDSPGLTEAFF. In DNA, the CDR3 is TGTGCCAGCAGCTTGGACTCCCCCGGGCTCACTGAAGCTTTCTTT.

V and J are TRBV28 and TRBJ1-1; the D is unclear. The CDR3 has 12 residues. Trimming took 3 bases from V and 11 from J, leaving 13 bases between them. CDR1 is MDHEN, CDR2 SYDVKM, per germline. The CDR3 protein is CASSLAGQGAFF. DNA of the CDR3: TGTGCCAGCAGTTTGGCGGGCCAAGGGGCTTTCTTT.

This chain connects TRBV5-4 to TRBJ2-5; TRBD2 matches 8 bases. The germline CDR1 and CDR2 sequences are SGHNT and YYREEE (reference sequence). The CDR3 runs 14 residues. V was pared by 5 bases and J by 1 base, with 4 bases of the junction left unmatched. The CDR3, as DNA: TGTGCCAGCAGGGCTGCGGGGGGCCAAGAGACCCAGTACTTC. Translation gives CASRAAGGQETQYF. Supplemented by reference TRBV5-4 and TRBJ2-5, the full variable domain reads ETGVTQSPTHLIKTRGQQVTLRCSSQSGHNTVSWYQQALGQGPQFIFQYYREEENGRGNFPPRFSGLQFPNYSSELNVNALELDDSALYLCASRAAGGQETQYFGPGTRLLVL.

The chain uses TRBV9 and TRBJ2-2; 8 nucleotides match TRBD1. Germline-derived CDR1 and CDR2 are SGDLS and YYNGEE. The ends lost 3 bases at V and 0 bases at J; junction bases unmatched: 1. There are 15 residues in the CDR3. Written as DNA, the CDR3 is TGTGCCAGCAGCGCAGGGGGCGCGAACACCGGGGAGCTGTTTTTT. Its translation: CASSAGGANTGELFF.

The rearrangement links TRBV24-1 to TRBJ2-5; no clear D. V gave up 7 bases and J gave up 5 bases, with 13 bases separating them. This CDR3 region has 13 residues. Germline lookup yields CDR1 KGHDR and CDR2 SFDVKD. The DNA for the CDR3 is TGTGCCACCAGCCTGACCCTCGGGGAGACCCAGTACTTC. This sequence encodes CATSLTLGETQYF.

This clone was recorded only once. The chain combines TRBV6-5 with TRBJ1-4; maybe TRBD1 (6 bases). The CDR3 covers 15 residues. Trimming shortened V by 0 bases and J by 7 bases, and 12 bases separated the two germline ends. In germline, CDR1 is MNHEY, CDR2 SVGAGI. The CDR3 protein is CASSYSGGGSEKLFF. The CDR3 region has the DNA TGTGCCAGCAGTTACTCAGGGGGGGGGAGTGAAAAACTGTTTTTT.

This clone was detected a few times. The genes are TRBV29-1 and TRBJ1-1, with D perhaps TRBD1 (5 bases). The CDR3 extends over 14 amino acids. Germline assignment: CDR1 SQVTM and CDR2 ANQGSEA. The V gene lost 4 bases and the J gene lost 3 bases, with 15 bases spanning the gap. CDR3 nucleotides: TGCAGCGTTGTTGGGCAGGGTCGGTACACTGAAGCTTTCTTT. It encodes CSVVGQGRYTEAFF.

Here the CDR3 DNA reads TGTGCCAGCAGTGAAATGAGGGGGTCTCAAGAGACCCAGTACTTC. Translating gives CASSEMRGSQETQYF. The rearrangement links TRBV2 to TRBJ2-5; possible D gene TRBD1, 6 bases. The V end lost 2 bases, the J end lost 2 bases, and 12 bases lay between the germline ends. The length of the CDR3 is 15 residues. Germline loops: CDR1 SNHLY, CDR2 FYNNEI.

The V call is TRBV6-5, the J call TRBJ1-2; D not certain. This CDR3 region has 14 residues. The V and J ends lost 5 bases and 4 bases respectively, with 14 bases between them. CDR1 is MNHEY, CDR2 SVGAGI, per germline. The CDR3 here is CASSPMREIYGYTF. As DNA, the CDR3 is TGTGCCAGCAGTCCTATGAGGGAAATCTATGGCTACACCTTC.

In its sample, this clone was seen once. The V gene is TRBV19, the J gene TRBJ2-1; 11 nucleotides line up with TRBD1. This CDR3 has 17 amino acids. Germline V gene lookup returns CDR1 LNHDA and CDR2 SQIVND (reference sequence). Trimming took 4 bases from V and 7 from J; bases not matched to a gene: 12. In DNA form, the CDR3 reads TGTGCCAGTAGTAGAGGCACGGACAGGGGGCGGGTAAATGAGCAGTTCTTC. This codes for CASSRGTDRGRVNEQFF.

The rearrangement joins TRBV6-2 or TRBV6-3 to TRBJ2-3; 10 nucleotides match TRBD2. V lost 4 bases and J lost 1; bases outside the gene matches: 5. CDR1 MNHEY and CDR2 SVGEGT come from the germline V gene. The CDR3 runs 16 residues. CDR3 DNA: TGTGCCAGCAGTTCTCCAGGACTAGCGGGCACAGATACGCAGTATTTT. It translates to CASSSPGLAGTDTQYF.

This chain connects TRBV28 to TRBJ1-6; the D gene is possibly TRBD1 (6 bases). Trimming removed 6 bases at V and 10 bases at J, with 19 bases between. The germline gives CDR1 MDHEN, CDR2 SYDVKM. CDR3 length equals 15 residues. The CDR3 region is CASSLPAGENSPLHF. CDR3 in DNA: TGTGCCAGCAGCCTACCAGCAGGGGAGAACTCACCCCTCCACTTT.